The present T cell receptor (beta chain) was sequenced within a study of shared clonotypes between healthy human individuals. Study summary: CD4 naive and memory got three plates each, CD8 naive two, CD8 memory one.

Study conclusions and caveats: Clonotypes that were shared across a few donors made up roughly 5% of naive CD4 clonotypes. A reduction in generation probabilities was seen for non-shared clonotypes relative to those shared by all four donors.

Researchers partitioned CD4+ cells into CD45RA+ naive and CD45RA-negative memory subsets. TCRdb keeps only in-frame clones here, not all; method: immunoSEQ multiplex PCR. The sample shows over a million clones, more than 75% of them seen only once. A remark on this clone: As yet, its antigen is unknown. Other DNA sequences from this sample encode an identical CDR3 as well.

Germline V gives CDR1 MDHEN, CDR2 SYDVKM. Trimming pared 2 bases from V and 2 bases from J, leaving 6 bases between. This CDR3 contains 14 residues. This clonotype originated in a man between 18 and 29 years old in good health. Some clones in this sample may be carry-over from other donors' samples. What was sequenced was memory CD4+ T cells from PBMCs. Indicated subset: CD45RA-negative fraction. The rearrangement joins TRBV28 to TRBJ2-2, with a possible D match to TRBD2 (5 bases). The CDR3 DNA is TGTGCCAGCAGTTTACCGGGAAACACCGGGGAGCTGTTTTTT. This translates into CASSLPGNTGELFF.